Presented here are 5 T cell receptor beta chains from one specimen sequenced in a study of CXCR3-negative and CXCR3-positive naive CD8 T cells. Libraries were UMI-labeled 5' RACE TRB cDNA. TCRdb reanalyzed the 5' RACE reads and collapses them to one entry per CDR3 protein, without DNA. This repertoire includes 100,000 to 150,000 distinct CDR3 sequences. Sample: naive CXCR3- CD8+ T cells from blood. Indicated subset: CD45RO-CCR7+CD27+CD95- naive CD8+ T cells lacking CXCR3 (TNR3-). Receptors were obtained from a human donor in good health. Some clones in this sample may be carry-over from other donors' samples.

The chain recombines TRBV7-9 with TRBJ2-1; no DNA is available, so the TRBD1 call from TCRdb remains unchecked. Germline V CDR1 and CDR2: SEHNR, FQNEAQ (reference sequence). This CDR3 is built from 13 residues. The CDR3: CASSHRDNNEQFF.

This chain connects TRBV4-3 to TRBJ2-1; the TRBD2 assignment by TCRdb is unverifiable without DNA. The germline V gene encodes CDR1 LGHNA and CDR2 YSLEER. CDR3 length: 16 amino acids. This chain's CDR3 is CASSQETSGFYNEQFF.

V and J are TRBV30 and TRBJ2-7; the D gene TCRdb calls, TRBD1, cannot be checked with no DNA. Germline lookup yields CDR1 GTSNPN and CDR2 SVGIG (reference sequence). There are 14 residues in the CDR3. CDR3 region: CAWLPGQGAYEQYF.

The V and J genes are TRBV11-1 and TRBJ2-1. The germline V gene encodes CDR1 SGHAT and CDR2 FQDESV (reference sequence). This CDR3 has 14 residues. CDR3 region: CASSFLEQPSEQFF.

The chain links TRBV30 to TRBJ1-4; TCRdb reports TRBD1, a call that lacks DNA to check it against. This CDR3 has 15 amino acids. Germline V CDR1 and CDR2: GTSNPN, SVGIG (reference sequence). The CDR3 loop is CAWSPQEDRLEKLFF.